This TCR beta chain derives from a study of T-cell reconstitution after alpha-beta-depleted transplantation in children. Study observations and caveats: Expanded graft clones numbering several hundred reportedly gave rise to alpha-beta T cells about two months after transplant. Hyperexpanded clones declined; after one year, newly produced T cells mostly supplied diversity.

The TCRbeta library was prepared with unique molecular identifiers. TCRdb re-called the PCR reads with MiXCR, one entry per CDR3 protein. The sample lists around 130,000 distinct CDR3 sequences; about 9.5% were seen once. The CDR3 is 14 amino acids. The germline gives CDR1 ENHRY, CDR2 SYGVKD. Trimming cost V 0 bases and J 5 bases, with 10 bases left between them. Comment on this clonotype: Its antigen is not identified.

The receptor was derived from a girl less than two years old who had a stem cell transplant for combined immunodeficiency, so the T cells may come from the graft donor. This chain uses TRBV10-3 with TRBJ2-5; D is perhaps TRBD1 (5 bases). Sequencing was performed on PBMCs, mostly from graft donor cells, taken 180 days after TCRalphabeta/CD19-depleted stem cell transplant. The DNA of the CDR3 is TGTGCCATCAGTGAGTCCATGACAGCGGAGACCCAGTACTTC. Translation gives CAISESMTAETQYF.